This TCR beta chain comes out of a study of T cells in Graves' hyperthyroidism and ophthalmopathy. Patients were aged 18 to 65, had disease duration under 2 months, and had newly diagnosed hyperthyroidism. Germline values: CDR1 KGHDR, CDR2 SFDVKD. The CDR3 runs 13 residues. V was trimmed by 5 bases and J by 7 bases, leaving 11 bases between them. Amplification targeted TCR beta CDR3 regions from RNA transcripts. Researchers ran a first-round RT-PCR on the TCR CDR3 using the HTBI primer set. TCRdb ran MiXCR on the multiplex PCR reads and lists one entry per CDR3 protein. The sample holds around 520,000 distinct CDR3 sequences, roughly 14% seen once.

The source is a young woman with Graves' hyperthyroidism. The chain carries TRBV24-1 and TRBJ2-1; D not resolved. Specimen: blood. DNA of the CDR3: TGTGCCACCAGTGGCAGTGGGATGAATGAGCAGTTCTTC. As protein: CATSGSGMNEQFF.